The rows below give T cell receptor beta chains drawn from one sample of a study of OX40 agonist ivuxolimab in advanced cancers. Sequenced by immunoSEQ multiplex PCR; TCRdb stores in-frame clones only, minus some. The sample contains around 100,000 clones, about 91% of which appear only once. Specimen: CD4+ or CD8+ T cells sorted from blood, collected in a trial of the OX40 agonist ivuxolimab. These receptors were taken from an adult with an advanced solid tumor such as melanoma, head and neck, liver or kidney cancer. Both conserved end residues are part of each CDR3.

len	j_gene	v_gene	CDR3aa
16	TRBJ2-5	TRBV10-2	CASAKGTSGGQETQYF
14	TRBJ1-1	TRBV7-9	CASSLGSLGTEAFF
15	TRBJ2-7	TRBV6-6	CASSYSGLSSYEQYF
13	TRBJ2-7	TRBV6-6	CASSYVQGVEQYF
13	TRBJ2-6	TRBV7-8	CASSPAGANVLTF
15	TRBJ1-4	TRBV28	CASTKRRGRVEKLFF
16	TRBJ1-4	TRBV18	CASSPGSSGGYEKLFF
15	TRBJ2-3	TRBV4-1	CASSPSRVGWGTQYF
14	TRBJ2-7	TRBV19	CASKEQGSTYEQYF
13	TRBJ1-5	TRBV6-1	CASRMQGNQPQHF
12	TRBJ2-1	TRBV28	CASRQGGNEQFF
15	TRBJ2-7	TRBV28	CASSPGRGYPYEQYF
16	TRBJ2-1	TRBV27	CASTIRGTSGRDEQFF
16	TRBJ2-7	TRBV28	CASSFIIAGGRYEQYF
18	TRBJ2-1	TRBV28	CASSVFPPTGSSYNEQFF
12	TRBJ2-3	TRBV7-9	CAGEGYTDTQYF
17	TRBJ1-2	TRBV15	CATSTGNPSAGRWGYTF
19	TRBJ2-2	TRBV4-1	CASSTTSGRALANTGELFF
15	TRBJ1-2	TRBV28	CASFVRTALAYGYTF
14	TRBJ1-1	TRBV5-1	CASSLWTGDTEAFF
18	TRBJ2-7	TRBV23-1	CASSLNLYGTSGSYEQYF
13	TRBJ1-5	TRBV16	CASSQSRAQPQHF
12	TRBJ2-3	TRBV5-5	CASSYYADTQYF
13	TRBJ2-7	TRBV28	CAIKGQNQYEQYF
17	TRBJ1-5	TRBV2	CASSAPSGRGHNQPQHF
16	TRBJ2-4	TRBV19	CASSRRGAFAKNIQYF
14	TRBJ2-3	TRBV18	CASSPLDVSDTQYF
11	TRBJ2-5	TRBV7-6	CASSLQATQYF
13	TRBJ1-2	TRBV4-3	CASSQSPAYGYTF
12	TRBJ2-7	TRBV7-9	CASSWGHYEQYF
11	TRBJ2-7	TRBV25-1	CASSRGYEQYF
15	TRBJ2-3	TRBV12-5	CASGFNRIRTDTQYF
12	TRBJ2-5	TRBV7-2	CASSIDRETQYF
14	TRBJ1-2	TRBV5-4	CASSPDRGGYGYTF
16	TRBJ2-1	TRBV25-1	CASSLTGTSGYNEQFF
15	TRBJ2-3	TRBV5-1	CASSPRTSEADTQYF
14	TRBJ1-2	TRBV19	CASSIPSRNYGYTF
15	TRBJ1-5	TRBV28	CASSQGDISNQPQHF
14	TRBJ1-5	TRBV28	CASSSQGGYQPQHF
15	TRBJ1-5	TRBV19	CASSIDTSFNQPQHF
14	TRBJ1-3	TRBV4-1	CASSGFSSGNTIYF
15	TRBJ2-1	TRBV6-1	CASSEQGGSYNEQFF
17	TRBJ2-7	TRBV30	CACTRGESLLISYEQYF
15	TRBJ2-5	TRBV9	CASSRALRPGETQYF
16	TRBJ2-3	TRBV28	CASSPRGTASTDTQYF
13	TRBJ2-7	TRBV9	CASSVTSSYEQYF
17	TRBJ1-4	TRBV28	CASSSPGTGVGGEKLFF
13	TRBJ2-7	TRBV5-1	CASSLDTAYEQYF